This TCR beta chain derives from a study of shared clonotypes between healthy human individuals. General study findings and limits: Roughly 5% was the fraction of naive CD4 clonotypes found shared across several donors. What naive subsets generally showed was a larger estimated richness than memory subsets showed.

The CDR3 has 16 residues. CDR1 and CDR2 (germline): SGDLS, YYNGEE. Trimming took off 3 bases at V and 3 bases at J, with 18 bases between the two ends. The naive CD8 population came from CD45RO-negative cells selected for CCR7, without terminally differentiated effector memory CD45RA+ cells. Sequencing used immunoSEQ multiplex PCR; TCRdb keeps in-frame clones, though not all of them. The data hold some 2,100,000 clones, with under 95% observed a single time. As for this clone: Its antigen is unidentified.

The receptor comes from a man between 18 and 35 years old in good health. Some clones in this sample may be carry-over from other donors' samples. The chain couples TRBV9 to TRBJ2-5; D remains ambiguous. The material sequenced was naive CD8+ T cells from PBMCs. The CDR3 region is CASSASLSAPKETQYF. CDR3 in DNA: TGTGCCAGCAGCGCTAGTCTTTCGGCCCCAAAAGAGACCCAGTACTTC.